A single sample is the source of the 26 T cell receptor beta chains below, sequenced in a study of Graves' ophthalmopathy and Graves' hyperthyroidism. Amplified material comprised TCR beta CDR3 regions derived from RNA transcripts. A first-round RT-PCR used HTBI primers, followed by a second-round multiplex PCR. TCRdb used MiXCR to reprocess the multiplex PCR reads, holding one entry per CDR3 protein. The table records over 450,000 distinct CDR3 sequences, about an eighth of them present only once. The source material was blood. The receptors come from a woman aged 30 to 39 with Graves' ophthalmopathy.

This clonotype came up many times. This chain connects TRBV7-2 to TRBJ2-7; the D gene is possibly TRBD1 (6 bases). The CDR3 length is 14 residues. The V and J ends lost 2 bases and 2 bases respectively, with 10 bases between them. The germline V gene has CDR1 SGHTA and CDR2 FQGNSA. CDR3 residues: CASSLSGVPYEQYF. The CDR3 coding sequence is TGTGCCAGCAGCTTATCAGGGGTTCCCTACGAGCAGTACTTC.

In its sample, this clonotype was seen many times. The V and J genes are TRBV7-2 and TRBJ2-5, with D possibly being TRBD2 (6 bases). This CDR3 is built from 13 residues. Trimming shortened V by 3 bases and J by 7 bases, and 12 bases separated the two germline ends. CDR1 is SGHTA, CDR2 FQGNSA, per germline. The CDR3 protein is CASSFGGVGTQYF. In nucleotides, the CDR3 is TGTGCCAGCAGCTTCGGGGGAGTGGGGACCCAGTACTTC.

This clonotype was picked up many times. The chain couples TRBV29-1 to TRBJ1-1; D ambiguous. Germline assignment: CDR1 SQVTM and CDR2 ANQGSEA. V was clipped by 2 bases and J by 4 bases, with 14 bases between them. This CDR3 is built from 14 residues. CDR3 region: CSVELRASGTEAFF. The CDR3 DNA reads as TGCAGCGTTGAATTGCGGGCCTCGGGCACTGAAGCTTTCTTT.

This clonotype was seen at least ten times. The CDR3 here is CAISDYGDEQYF. The CDR3 bases are TGTGCCATCAGTGACTACGGGGACGAGCAGTACTTC. The genes are TRBV10-3 and TRBJ2-7, with TRBD2 as a possible D gene (5 bases). The germline V gene encodes CDR1 ENHRY and CDR2 SYGVKD. The CDR3 spans 12 residues. Trimming removed 3 bases from V and 5 bases from J, with 8 bases in between.

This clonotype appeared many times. CDR3 in amino acids: CASSFPGQEASPLHF. As DNA, the CDR3 is TGTGCCAGCAGTTTCCCGGGACAGGAGGCTTCACCCCTCCACTTT. The chain recombines TRBV6-2 or TRBV6-3 with TRBJ1-6; 8 bases line up with TRBD1. V lost 4 bases and J lost 9; bases outside the gene matches: 8. This CDR3 region has 15 residues. The V gene's germline CDR1 is MNHEY and CDR2 SVGEGT.

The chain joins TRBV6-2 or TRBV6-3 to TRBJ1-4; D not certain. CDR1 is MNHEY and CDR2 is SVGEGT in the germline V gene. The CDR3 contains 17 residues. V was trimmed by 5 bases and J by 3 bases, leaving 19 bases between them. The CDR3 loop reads CASSTFPLAHPNEKLFF. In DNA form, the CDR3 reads TGTGCCAGCAGTACCTTTCCGTTGGCCCACCCTAATGAAAAACTGTTTTTT.

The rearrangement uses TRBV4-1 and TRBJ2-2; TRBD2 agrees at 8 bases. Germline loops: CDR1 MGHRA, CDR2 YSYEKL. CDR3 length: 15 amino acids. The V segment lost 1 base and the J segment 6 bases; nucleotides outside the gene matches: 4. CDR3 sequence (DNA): TGCGCCAGCAGCCAAGTGCGGCGGGGGGCCGGGGAGCTGTTTTTT. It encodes CASSQVRRGAGELFF.

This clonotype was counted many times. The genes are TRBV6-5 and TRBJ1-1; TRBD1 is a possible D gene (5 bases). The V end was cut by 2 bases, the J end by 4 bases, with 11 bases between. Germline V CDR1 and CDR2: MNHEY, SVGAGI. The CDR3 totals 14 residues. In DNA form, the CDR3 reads TGTGCCAGCAGTTACAGTGGTAGGGGCACTGAAGCTTTCTTT. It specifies CASSYSGRGTEAFF.

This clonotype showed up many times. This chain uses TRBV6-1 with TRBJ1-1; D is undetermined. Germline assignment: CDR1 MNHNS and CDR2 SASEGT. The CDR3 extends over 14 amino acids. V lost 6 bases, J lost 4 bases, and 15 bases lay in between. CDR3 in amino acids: CASRRNTWSTEAFF. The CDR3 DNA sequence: TGTGCCAGCAGGAGAAACACATGGAGCACTGAAGCTTTCTTT.

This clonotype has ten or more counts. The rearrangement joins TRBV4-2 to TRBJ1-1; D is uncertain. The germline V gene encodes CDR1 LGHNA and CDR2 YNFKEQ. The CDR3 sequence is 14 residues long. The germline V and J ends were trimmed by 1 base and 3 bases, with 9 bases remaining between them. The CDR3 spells CASSQVSRDTEAFF. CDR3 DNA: TGTGCCAGCAGCCAAGTCAGCCGGGACACTGAAGCTTTCTTT.

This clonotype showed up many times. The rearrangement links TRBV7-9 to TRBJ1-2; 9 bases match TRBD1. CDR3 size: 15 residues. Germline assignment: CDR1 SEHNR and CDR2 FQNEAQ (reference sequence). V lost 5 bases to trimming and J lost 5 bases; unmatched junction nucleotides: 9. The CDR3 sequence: CASSPPGTGFYGYTF. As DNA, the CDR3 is TGTGCCAGCAGCCCACCGGGGACAGGGTTTTATGGCTACACCTTC.

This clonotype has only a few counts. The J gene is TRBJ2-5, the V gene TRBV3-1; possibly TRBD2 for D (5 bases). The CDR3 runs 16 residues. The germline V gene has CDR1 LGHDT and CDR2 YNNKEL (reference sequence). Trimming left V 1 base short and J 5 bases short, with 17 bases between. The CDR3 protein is CASSQGVRGRRETQYF. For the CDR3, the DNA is TGTGCCAGCAGCCAAGGGGTACGGGGAAGGAGGGAGACCCAGTACTTC.

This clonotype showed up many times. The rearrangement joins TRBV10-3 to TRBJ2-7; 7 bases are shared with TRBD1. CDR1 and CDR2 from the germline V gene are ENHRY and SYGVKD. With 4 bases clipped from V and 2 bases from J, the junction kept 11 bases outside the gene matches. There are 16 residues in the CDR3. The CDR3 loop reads CAISGYRGRNPYEQYF. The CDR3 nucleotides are TGTGCCATCAGTGGGTACAGGGGCCGAAATCCCTACGAGCAGTACTTC.

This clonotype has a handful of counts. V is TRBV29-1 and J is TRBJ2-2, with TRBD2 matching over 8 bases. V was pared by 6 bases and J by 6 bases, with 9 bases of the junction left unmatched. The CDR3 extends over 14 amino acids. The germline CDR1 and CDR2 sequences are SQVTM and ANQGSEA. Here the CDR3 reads CSVRLASGSGELFF. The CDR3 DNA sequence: TGCAGCGTCCGACTAGCGTCGGGTTCCGGGGAGCTGTTTTTT.

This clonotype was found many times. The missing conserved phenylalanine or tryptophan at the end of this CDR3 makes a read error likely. The CDR3 here is CASSPRQGSTEAFV. Here the CDR3 DNA reads TGTGCCAGCAGCCCCCGACAAGGGAGCACTGAAGCTTTCGTT. V usage is TRBV12-3 or TRBV12-4 and J usage is TRBJ1-1; D uncertain. V lost 6 bases and J 4 bases, leaving 15 bases between the germline ends. CDR3 length: 14 residues.

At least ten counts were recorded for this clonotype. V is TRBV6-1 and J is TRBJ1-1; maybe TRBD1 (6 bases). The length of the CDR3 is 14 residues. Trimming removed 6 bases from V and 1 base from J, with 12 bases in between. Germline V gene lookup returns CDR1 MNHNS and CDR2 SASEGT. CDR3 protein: CASRQQGTNTEAFF. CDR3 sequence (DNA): TGTGCCAGCAGGCAGCAGGGGACGAACACTGAAGCTTTCTTT.

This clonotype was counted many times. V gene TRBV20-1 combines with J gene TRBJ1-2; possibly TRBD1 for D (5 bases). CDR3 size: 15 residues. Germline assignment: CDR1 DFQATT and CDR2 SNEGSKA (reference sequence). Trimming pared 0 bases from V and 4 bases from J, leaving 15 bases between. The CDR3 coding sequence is TGCAGTGCTAGAGATTGGGGGTCAGGGACCTATGGCTACACCTTC. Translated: CSARDWGSGTYGYTF.

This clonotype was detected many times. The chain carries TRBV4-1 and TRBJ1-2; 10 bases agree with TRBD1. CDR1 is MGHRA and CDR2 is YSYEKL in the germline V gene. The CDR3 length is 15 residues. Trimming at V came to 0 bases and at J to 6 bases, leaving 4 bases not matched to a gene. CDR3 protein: CASSQDRDRGNGYTF. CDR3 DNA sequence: TGCGCCAGCAGCCAAGATCGGGACAGGGGAAATGGCTACACCTTC.

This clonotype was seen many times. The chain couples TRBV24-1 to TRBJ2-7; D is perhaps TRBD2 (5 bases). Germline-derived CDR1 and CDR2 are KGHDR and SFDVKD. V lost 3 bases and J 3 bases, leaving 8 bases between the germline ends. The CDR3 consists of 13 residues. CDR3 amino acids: CATSDSGHYEQYF. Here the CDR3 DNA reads TGTGCCACCAGTGATAGCGGTCACTACGAGCAGTACTTC.

The CDR3 DNA is TGTGCCATCCGAAATTCCGGGACAGGGGGCTTCTACGAGCAGTACGTC. This sequence encodes CAIRNSGTGGFYEQYV. The V and J genes are TRBV10-3 and TRBJ2-7; 12 bases map to TRBD1. The V gene end was trimmed by 8 bases and the J gene end by 3 bases; junction bases not matched to a gene: 11. The CDR3 loop spans 16 amino acids. Germline lookup yields CDR1 ENHRY and CDR2 SYGVKD.

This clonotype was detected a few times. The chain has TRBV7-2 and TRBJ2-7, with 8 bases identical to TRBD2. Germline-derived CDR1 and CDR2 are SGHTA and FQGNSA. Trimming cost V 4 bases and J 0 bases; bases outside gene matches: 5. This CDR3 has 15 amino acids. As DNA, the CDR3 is TGTGCCAGCAGCTCAGGGACTAGTAGCTCCTACGAGCAGTACTTC. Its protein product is CASSSGTSSSYEQYF. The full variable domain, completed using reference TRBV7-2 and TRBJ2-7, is GAGVSQSPSNKVTEKGKDVELRCDPISGHTALYWYRQSLGQGLEFLIYFQGNSAPDKSGLPSDRFSAERTGGSVSTLTIQRTQQEDSAVYLCASSSGTSSSYEQYFGPGTRLTVT.

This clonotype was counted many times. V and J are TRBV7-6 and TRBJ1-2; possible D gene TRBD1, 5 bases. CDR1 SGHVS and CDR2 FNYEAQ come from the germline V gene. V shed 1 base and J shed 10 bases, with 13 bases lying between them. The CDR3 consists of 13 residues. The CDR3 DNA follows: TGTGCCAGCAGCTTAGGTTACGGGGGGACCTACACCTTC. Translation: CASSLGYGGTYTF.

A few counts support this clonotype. The chain's CDR3 is CASSIQATLNTEAFF. The DNA of the CDR3 is TGTGCCAGTTCCATTCAGGCGACATTGAACACTGAAGCTTTCTTT. This chain uses TRBV19 with TRBJ1-1; D uncertain. Germline V gene sequence: CDR1 LNHDA, CDR2 SQIVND (reference sequence). This CDR3 spans 15 amino acids. Trimming took off 8 bases at V and 0 bases at J, with 16 bases between the two ends.

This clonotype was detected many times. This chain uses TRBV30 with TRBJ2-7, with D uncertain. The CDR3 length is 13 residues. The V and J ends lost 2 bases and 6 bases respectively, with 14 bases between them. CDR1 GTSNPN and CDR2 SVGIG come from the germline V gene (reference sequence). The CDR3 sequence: CAWSSDSPREQYF. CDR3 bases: TGTGCCTGGAGTTCGGATAGTCCCCGCGAGCAGTACTTC.

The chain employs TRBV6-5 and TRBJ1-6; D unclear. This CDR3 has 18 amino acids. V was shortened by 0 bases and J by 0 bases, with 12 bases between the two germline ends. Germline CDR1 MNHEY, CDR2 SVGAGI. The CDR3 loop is CASSYSRRRSSYNSPLHF. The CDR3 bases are TGTGCCAGCAGTTACTCGAGACGGCGGAGCTCCTATAATTCACCCCTCCACTTT.

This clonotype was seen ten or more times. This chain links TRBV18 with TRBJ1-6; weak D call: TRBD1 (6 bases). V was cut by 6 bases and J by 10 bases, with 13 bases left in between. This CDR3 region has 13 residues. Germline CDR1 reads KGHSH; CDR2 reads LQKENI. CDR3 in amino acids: CASSGAQRSPLHF. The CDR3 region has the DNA TGTGCCAGCTCGGGGGCCCAGCGATCACCCCTCCACTTT.